This passage covers 14 T cell receptor beta chains from one sample sequenced in a study of T cell responses to AZD1222 COVID-19 vaccine. Sequenced by immunoSEQ multiplex PCR; TCRdb stores in-frame clones only, minus some. Here the sample spans 140,000 to 150,000 clones, approximately 78% being singletons. The specimen comprised peripheral blood, sampled on day 0 of MenACWY control vaccination. The receptors derive from an adult in good health.

V usage is TRBV18 and J usage is TRBJ2-1; 10 nucleotides line up with TRBD1. This CDR3 is 15 amino acids long. V was clipped by 3 bases and J by 4 bases; unmatched bases: 3. Germline values: CDR1 KGHSH, CDR2 LQKENI. CDR3 protein: CASSPDRGGYNEQFF. The CDR3 DNA follows: TGTGCCAGCTCACCGGACAGGGGGGGGTACAATGAGCAGTTCTTC. The full variable domain, its missing parts supplied by reference TRBV18 and TRBJ2-1, is NAGVMQNPRHLVRRRGQEARLRCSPMKGHSHVYWYRQLPEEGLKFMVYLQKENIIDESGMPKERFSAEFPKEGPSILRIQQVVRGDSAAYFCASSPDRGGYNEQFFGPGTRLTVL.

The chain combines TRBV24-1 with TRBJ2-7, with 8 bases matching TRBD1. Germline values: CDR1 KGHDR, CDR2 SFDVKD. V dropped 5 bases and J dropped 4; count of bases not matched to a gene: 12. This CDR3 is built from 16 residues. CDR3 nucleotide sequence: TGTGCCACCAGTGGCCTGGGACAGGCCAGGGAGTACGAGCAGTACGTC. Translating gives CATSGLGQAREYEQYV.

The CDR3 nucleotides are TGTGCCAGCAGCAAAGTGAACCAGCACTACGAGCAGTACGTC. It is translated as CASSKVNQHYEQYV. This rearrangement joins TRBV21-1 to TRBJ2-7. TRBV21-1 is a pseudogene locus. The CDR3 spans 14 residues.

This rearrangement joins TRBV19 to TRBJ2-1, with 8 bases matching TRBD2. The CDR3 spans 14 residues. Germline V gene lookup returns CDR1 LNHDA and CDR2 SQIVND (reference sequence). J was trimmed by 4 bases and V by 7 bases; bases with no gene match: 6. CDR3 amino acids: CASTPKRGYNEQFF. The DNA of the CDR3 is TGTGCCAGTACCCCCAAGCGGGGGTACAATGAGCAGTTCTTC.

This clone was detected only once. This rearrangement joins TRBV2 to TRBJ1-2; no reliable D call. The CDR3 is made up of 13 amino acids. CDR1 and CDR2 from the germline V gene are SNHLY and FYNNEI. Deletions cut 4 bases from V and 6 bases from J, with 12 bases between. The CDR3 spells CASSVSDFDGYTF. The CDR3 nucleotides are TGTGCCAGCAGTGTATCAGATTTCGATGGCTACACCTTC.

The chain recombines TRBV28 with TRBJ1-2; D ambiguous. CDR1 MDHEN and CDR2 SYDVKM come from the germline V gene. The CDR3 sequence is 15 residues long. Trimming removed 5 bases at V and 4 bases at J, with 17 bases between. The CDR3, as DNA: TGTGCCAGCAGTACCGTGGACCGGTGGCCCTATGGCTACACCTTC. Translated, it gives CASSTVDRWPYGYTF.

The V call is TRBV9, the J call TRBJ1-3; D unresolved. The V end lost 0 bases, the J end lost 0 bases, and 7 bases lay between the germline ends. The CDR3 is made up of 15 amino acids. Per germline, CDR1 SGDLS and CDR2 YYNGEE. The CDR3 nucleotides read TGTGCCAGCAGCGTAGGCGGGTCCTCTGGAAACACCATATATTTT. This sequence encodes CASSVGGSSGNTIYF.

This chain connects TRBV4-1 to TRBJ2-2; 13 bases align to TRBD2. Germline CDR1 reads MGHRA; CDR2 reads YSYEKL. After removal of 2 bases from V and 5 bases from J, the junction contained 17 bases not matched to a gene. The CDR3 extends over 21 amino acids. DNA of the CDR3: TGCGCCAGCAGCCAAAAGTACACCGGTCAACTAGCGGGGGGGCCTACCGGGGAGCTGTTTTTT. Residues: CASSQKYTGQLAGGPTGELFF.

The chain is built from TRBV5-1 and TRBJ2-2, with a possible D match to TRBD1 (5 bases). CDR3 length: 15 residues. V lost 2 bases and J 1 base, leaving 9 bases between the germline ends. Germline lookup yields CDR1 SGHRS and CDR2 YFSETQ. The CDR3 region has the DNA TGCGCCAGCAGCTTTTGGCAGGGGAACACCGGGGAGCTGTTTTTT. Translation: CASSFWQGNTGELFF. Complete variable domain (other parts from reference TRBV5-1 and TRBJ2-2): KAGVTQTPRYLIKTRGQQVTLSCSPISGHRSVSWYQQTPGQGLQFLFEYFSETQRNKGNFPGRFSGRQFSNSRSEMNVSTLELGDSALYLCASSFWQGNTGELFFGEGSRLTVL.

In its sample, this clone was seen a few times. The chain uses TRBV6-5 and TRBJ2-3; the D gene is possibly TRBD2 (5 bases). Trimming stripped 8 bases from V and 4 bases from J, with 16 bases between. CDR1 and CDR2 from the germline V gene are MNHEY and SVGAGI. The CDR3 sequence is 14 residues long. The CDR3: CASSSRVDPDTQYF. Written as DNA, the CDR3 is TGTGCCAGCTCGTCGAGGGTAGACCCAGATACGCAGTATTTT.

V gene TRBV18 combines with J gene TRBJ1-5; no clear D gene. Germline-derived CDR1 and CDR2 are KGHSH and LQKENI. The CDR3 has 15 amino acids. Trimming took 2 bases from V and 0 from J, leaving 8 bases between them. This CDR3 is CASSPGGPSNQPQHF. Written as DNA, the CDR3 is TGTGCCAGCTCACCAGGCGGCCCTAGCAATCAGCCCCAGCATTTT. The full variable domain, completed using reference TRBV18 and TRBJ1-5, is NAGVMQNPRHLVRRRGQEARLRCSPMKGHSHVYWYRQLPEEGLKFMVYLQKENIIDESGMPKERFSAEFPKEGPSILRIQQVVRGDSAAYFCASSPGGPSNQPQHFGDGTRLSIL.

The chain carries TRBV6-5 and TRBJ2-5; 8 bases fit TRBD2. Looked up from germline, CDR1 is MNHEY and CDR2 is SVGAGI. The J segment lost 1 base and the V segment lost 7 bases, leaving 8 bases of the junction unmatched. The CDR3 loop spans 15 amino acids. The CDR3 loop is CASTPAGGIQETQYF. The CDR3 DNA sequence: TGTGCCAGCACTCCCGCGGGGGGTATCCAAGAGACCCAGTACTTC.

The chain is built from TRBV2 and TRBJ2-5; 7 bases align to TRBD1. The trim removed 6 bases at V and 4 bases at J, leaving 8 bases unmatched. Germline V lookup: CDR1 SNHLY, CDR2 FYNNEI. The length of the CDR3 is 14 residues. CDR3: CASRPQGIAETQYF. The DNA for the CDR3 is TGTGCCAGCAGACCACAGGGGATAGCAGAGACCCAGTACTTC.

This rearrangement joins TRBV27 to TRBJ1-6; D possibly corresponds to TRBD1 (6 bases). The germline V gene encodes CDR1 MNHEY and CDR2 SMNVEV (reference sequence). Trimming removed 5 bases from V and 10 bases from J, with 12 bases in between. This CDR3 has 13 residues. CDR3 amino acids: CASSPRQDSPLHF. CDR3 DNA sequence: TGTGCCAGCAGTCCTCGACAGGACTCACCCCTCCACTTT.